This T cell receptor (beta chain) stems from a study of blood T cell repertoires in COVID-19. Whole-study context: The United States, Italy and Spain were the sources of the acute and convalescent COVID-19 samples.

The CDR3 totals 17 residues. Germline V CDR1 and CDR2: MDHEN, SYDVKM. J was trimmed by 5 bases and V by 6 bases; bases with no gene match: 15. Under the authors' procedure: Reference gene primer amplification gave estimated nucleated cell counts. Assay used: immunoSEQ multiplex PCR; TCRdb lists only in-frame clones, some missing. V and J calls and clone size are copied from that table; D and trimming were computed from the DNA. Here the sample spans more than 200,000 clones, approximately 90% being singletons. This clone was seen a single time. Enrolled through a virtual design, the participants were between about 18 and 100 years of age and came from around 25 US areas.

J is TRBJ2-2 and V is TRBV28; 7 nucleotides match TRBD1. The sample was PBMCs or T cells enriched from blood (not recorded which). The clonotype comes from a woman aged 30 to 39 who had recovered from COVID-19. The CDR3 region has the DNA TGTGCCAGCAGACGGCTGTATATAGGGGGCAAAACCGGGGAGCTGTTTTTT. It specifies CASRRLYIGGKTGELFF. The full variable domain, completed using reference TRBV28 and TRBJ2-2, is DVKVTQSSRYLVKRTGEKVFLECVQDMDHENMFWYRQDPGLGLRLIYFSYDVKMKEKGDIPEGYSVSREKKERFSLILESASTNQTSMYLCASRRLYIGGKTGELFFGEGSRLTVL.